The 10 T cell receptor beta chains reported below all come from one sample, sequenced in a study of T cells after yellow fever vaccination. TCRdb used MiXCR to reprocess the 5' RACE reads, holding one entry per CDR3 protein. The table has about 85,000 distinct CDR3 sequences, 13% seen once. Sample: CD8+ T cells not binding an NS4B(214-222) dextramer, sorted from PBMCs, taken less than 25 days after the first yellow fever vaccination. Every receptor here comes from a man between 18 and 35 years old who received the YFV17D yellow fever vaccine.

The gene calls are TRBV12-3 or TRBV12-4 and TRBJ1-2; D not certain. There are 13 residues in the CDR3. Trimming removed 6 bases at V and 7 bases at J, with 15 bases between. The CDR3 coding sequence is TGTGCCAGCAGCTCGATGGACGGTCGTGGCTACACCTTC. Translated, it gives CASSSMDGRGYTF.

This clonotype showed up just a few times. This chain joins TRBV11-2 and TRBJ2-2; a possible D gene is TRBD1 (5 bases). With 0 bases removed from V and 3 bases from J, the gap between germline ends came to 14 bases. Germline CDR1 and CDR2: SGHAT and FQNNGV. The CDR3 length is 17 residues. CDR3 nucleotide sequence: TGTGCCAGCAGCTTAGAAGGAAACAGGATGTACACCGGGGAGCTGTTTTTT. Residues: CASSLEGNRMYTGELFF.

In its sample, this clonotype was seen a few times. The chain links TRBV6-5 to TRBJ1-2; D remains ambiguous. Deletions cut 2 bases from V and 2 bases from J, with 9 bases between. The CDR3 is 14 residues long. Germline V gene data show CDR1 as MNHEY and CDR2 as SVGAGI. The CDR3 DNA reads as TGTGCCAGCAGTTACGCAGACGGGAACTATGGCTACACCTTC. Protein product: CASSYADGNYGYTF.

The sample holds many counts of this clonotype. The CDR3 loop is CASSYPEVAGGRETQYF. The CDR3, as DNA: TGTGCCAGCAGTTACCCCGAGGTAGCGGGGGGCCGGGAGACCCAGTACTTC. The chain combines TRBV6-5 with TRBJ2-5; 10 nucleotides agree with TRBD2. Germline V gene data show CDR1 as MNHEY and CDR2 as SVGAGI. V dropped 2 bases and J dropped 5; count of bases not matched to a gene: 11. The CDR3 extends over 17 amino acids.

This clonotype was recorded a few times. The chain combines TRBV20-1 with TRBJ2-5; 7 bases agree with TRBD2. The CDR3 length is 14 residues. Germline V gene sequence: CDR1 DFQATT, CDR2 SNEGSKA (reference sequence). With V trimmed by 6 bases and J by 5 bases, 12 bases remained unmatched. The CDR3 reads CSARRGVQSETQYF. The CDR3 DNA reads TGCAGTGCCAGACGGGGGGTCCAAAGTGAGACCCAGTACTTC.

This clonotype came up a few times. The CDR3 loop reads CASSFREKTGYEQFF. In DNA form, the CDR3 reads TGTGCCAGCAGTTTCCGAGAGAAGACCGGCTATGAGCAGTTCTTC. The rearrangement joins TRBV12-3 or TRBV12-4 to TRBJ2-1; no reliable D call. This CDR3 is 15 amino acids long. Trimming removed 3 bases from V and 8 bases from J, with 17 bases in between.

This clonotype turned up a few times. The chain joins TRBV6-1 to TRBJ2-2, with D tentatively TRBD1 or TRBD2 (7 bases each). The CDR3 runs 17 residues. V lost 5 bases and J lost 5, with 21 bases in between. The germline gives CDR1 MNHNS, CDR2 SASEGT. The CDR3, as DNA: TGTGCCAGCAGTTCGAAGCGGGACAGCACAATAACCGGGGAGCTGTTTTTT. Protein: CASSSKRDSTITGELFF.

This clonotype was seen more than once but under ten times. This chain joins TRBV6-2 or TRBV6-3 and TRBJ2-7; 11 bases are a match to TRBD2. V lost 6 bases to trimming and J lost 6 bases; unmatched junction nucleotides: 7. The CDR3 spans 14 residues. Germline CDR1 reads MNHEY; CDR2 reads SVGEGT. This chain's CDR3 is CASRQPGLAAEQYV. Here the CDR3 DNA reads TGTGCCAGCAGACAGCCGGGACTAGCGGCCGAGCAGTACGTC.

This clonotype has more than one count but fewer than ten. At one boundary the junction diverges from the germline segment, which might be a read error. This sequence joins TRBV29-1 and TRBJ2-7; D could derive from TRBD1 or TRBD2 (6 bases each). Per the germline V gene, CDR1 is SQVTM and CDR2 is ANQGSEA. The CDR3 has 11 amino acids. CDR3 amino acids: CSVKEGGEQYF. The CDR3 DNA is TGCAGCGTTAAAGAGGGGGGCGAGCAGTACTTC.

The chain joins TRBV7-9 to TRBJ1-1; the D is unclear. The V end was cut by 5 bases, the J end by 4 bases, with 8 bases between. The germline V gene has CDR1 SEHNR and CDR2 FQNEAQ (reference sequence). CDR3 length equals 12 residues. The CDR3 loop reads CASSPLLTEAFF. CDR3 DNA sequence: TGTGCCAGCAGCCCCTTGCTCACTGAAGCTTTCTTT.